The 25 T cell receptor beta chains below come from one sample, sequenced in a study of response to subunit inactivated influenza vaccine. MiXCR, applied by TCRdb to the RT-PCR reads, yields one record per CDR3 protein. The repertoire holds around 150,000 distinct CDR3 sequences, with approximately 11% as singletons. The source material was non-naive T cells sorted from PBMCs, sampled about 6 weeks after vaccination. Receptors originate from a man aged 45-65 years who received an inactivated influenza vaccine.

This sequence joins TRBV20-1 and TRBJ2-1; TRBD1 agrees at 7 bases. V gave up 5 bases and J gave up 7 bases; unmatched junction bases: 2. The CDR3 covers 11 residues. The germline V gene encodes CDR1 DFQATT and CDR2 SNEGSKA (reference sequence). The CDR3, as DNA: TGCAGTGCTCTCAGGGGGAATGAGCAGTTCTTC. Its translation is CSALRGNEQFF.

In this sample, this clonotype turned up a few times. The CDR3 nucleotides are TGTGCCAGCAGCGTAGGCGGTGCAGGAAATTCACCCCTCCACTTT. It yields the protein CASSVGGAGNSPLHF. The rearrangement uses TRBV9 and TRBJ1-6; D remains unclear. V shed 0 bases and J shed 7 bases, with 11 bases lying between them. Germline V CDR1 and CDR2: SGDLS, YYNGEE. The CDR3 loop spans 15 amino acids.

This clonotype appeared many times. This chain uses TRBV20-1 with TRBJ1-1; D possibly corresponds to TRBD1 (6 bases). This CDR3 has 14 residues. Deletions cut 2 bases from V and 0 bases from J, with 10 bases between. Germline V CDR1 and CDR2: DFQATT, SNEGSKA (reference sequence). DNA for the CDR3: TGCAGTGCTAGATCGGACAGCTTGAACACTGAAGCTTTCTTT. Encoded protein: CSARSDSLNTEAFF.

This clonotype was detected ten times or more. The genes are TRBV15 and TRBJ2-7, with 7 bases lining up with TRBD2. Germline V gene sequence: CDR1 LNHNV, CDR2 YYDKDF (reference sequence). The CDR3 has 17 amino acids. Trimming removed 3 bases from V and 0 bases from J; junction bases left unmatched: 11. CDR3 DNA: TGTGCCACCAGCAGGGGAGGGATCAGGGACTTCTCCTACGAGCAGTACTTC. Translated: CATSRGGIRDFSYEQYF.

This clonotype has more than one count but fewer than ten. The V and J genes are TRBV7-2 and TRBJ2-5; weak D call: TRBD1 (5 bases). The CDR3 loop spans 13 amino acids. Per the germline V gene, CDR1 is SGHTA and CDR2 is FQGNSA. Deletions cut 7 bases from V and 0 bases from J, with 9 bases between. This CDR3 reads CASTQGYQETQYF. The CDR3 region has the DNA TGTGCCAGCACTCAGGGCTACCAAGAGACCCAGTACTTC.

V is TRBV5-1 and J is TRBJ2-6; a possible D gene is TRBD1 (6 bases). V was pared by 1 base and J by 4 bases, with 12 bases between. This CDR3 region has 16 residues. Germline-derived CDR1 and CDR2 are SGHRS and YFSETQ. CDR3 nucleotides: TGCGCCAGCAGCTTGAGGGGGTTGAGAGGGGCCAACGTCCTGACTTTC. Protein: CASSLRGLRGANVLTF.

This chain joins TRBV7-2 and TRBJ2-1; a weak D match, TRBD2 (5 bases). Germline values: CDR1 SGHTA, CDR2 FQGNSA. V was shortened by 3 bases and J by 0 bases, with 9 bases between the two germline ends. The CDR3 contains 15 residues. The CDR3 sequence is CASSFGAASYNEQFF. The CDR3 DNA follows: TGTGCCAGCAGCTTCGGAGCGGCCTCCTACAATGAGCAGTTCTTC.

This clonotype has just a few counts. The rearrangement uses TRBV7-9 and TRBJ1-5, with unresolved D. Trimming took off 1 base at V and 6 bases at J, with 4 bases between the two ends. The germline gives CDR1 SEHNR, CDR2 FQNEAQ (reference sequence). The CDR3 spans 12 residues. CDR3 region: CASSLDSQPQHF. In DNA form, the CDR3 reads TGTGCCAGCAGCTTAGATAGTCAGCCCCAGCATTTT.

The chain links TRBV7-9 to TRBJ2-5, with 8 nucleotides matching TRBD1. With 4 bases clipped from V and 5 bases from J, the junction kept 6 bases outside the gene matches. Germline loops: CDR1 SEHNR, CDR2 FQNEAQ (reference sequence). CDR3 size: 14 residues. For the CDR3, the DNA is TGTGCCAGCAGCTATCAGGGGGCTGGGGAGACCCAGTACTTC. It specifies CASSYQGAGETQYF.

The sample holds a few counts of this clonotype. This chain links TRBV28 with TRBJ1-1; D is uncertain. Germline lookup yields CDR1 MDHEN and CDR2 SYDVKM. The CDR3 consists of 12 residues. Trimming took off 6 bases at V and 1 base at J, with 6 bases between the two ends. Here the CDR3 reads CASRVQNTEAFF. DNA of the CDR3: TGTGCCAGCAGGGTCCAGAACACTGAAGCTTTCTTT.

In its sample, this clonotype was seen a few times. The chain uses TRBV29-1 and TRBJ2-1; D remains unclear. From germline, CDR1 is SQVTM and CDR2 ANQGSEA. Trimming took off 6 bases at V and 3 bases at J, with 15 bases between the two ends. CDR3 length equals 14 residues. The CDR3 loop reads CSVQRKFHYNEQFF. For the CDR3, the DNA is TGCAGCGTCCAAAGGAAGTTCCACTACAATGAGCAGTTCTTC.

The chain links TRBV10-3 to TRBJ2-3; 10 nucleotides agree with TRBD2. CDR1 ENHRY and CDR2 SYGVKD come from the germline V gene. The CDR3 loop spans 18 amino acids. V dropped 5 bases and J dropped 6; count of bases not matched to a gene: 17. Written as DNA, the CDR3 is TGTGCCATCAGTCCCACGAATTGGACTAGCGGCCTCCGGGATACGCAGTATTTT. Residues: CAISPTNWTSGLRDTQYF.

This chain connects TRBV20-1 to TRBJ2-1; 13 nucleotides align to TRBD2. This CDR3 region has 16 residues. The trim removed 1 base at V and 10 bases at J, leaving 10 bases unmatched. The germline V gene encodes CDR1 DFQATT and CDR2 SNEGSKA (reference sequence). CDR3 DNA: TGCAGTGCTAGAGGACAGACTAGCGGGGGGCCCGGGGAGCAGTTCTTC. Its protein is CSARGQTSGGPGEQFF.

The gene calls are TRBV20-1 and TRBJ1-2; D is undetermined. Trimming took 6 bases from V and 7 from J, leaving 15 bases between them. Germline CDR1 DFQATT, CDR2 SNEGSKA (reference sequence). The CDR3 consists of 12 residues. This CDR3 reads CSAILRTPGYTF. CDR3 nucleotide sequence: TGCAGTGCCATACTTAGGACGCCTGGCTACACCTTC.

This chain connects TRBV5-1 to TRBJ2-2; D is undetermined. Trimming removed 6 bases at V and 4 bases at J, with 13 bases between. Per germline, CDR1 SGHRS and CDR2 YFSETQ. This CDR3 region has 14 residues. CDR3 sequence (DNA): TGCGCCAGCACCCCCAAAGATCTCACCGGGGAGCTGTTTTTT. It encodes CASTPKDLTGELFF.

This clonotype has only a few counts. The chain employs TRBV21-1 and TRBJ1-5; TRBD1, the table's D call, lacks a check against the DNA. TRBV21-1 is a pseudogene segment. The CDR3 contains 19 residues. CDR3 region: CASSKRRRTGGAHDQPQHF. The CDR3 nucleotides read TGTGCCAGCAGCAAAAGACGGAGGACAGGGGGCGCCCATGATCAGCCCCAGCATTTT.

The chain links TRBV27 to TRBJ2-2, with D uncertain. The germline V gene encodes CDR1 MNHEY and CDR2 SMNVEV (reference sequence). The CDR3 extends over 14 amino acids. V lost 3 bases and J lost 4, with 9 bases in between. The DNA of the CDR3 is TGTGCCAGCAGTTTTAGAAGTGTCACCGGGGAGCTGTTTTTT. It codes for CASSFRSVTGELFF.

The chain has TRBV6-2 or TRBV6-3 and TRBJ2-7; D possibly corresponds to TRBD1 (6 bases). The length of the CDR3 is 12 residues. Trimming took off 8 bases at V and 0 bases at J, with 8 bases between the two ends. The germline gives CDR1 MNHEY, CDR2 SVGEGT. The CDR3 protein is CASEDSSYEQYF. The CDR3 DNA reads TGTGCCAGCGAGGACAGCTCCTACGAGCAGTACTTC.

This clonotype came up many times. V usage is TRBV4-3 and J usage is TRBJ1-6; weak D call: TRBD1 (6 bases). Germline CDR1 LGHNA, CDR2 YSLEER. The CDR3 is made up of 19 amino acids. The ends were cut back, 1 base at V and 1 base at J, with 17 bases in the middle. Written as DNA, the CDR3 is TGCGCCAGCAGCCAAGGGTGGACAGCCCGCAGTTCCTATAATTCACCCCTCCACTTT. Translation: CASSQGWTARSSYNSPLHF.

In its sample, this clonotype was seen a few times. This CDR3 reads CASSSMTGDYEQYF. The CDR3 nucleotides read TGTGCCAGCAGTTCTATGACAGGGGATTACGAGCAGTACTTC. V and J are TRBV6-2 or TRBV6-3 and TRBJ2-7; 8 bases fit TRBD1. CDR1 and CDR2 from the germline V gene are MNHEY and SVGEGT. The CDR3 has 14 amino acids. Losses at the gene ends were 4 bases for V and 4 bases for J; bases not matched to a gene: 6.

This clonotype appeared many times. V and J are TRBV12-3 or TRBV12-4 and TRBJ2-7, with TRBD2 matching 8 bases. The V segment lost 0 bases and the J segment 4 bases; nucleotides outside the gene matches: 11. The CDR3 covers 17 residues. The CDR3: CASSLARLAGISYEQYF. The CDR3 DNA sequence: TGTGCCAGCAGTTTAGCGCGGCTAGCGGGTATATCATACGAGCAGTACTTC.

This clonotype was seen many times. The CDR3 coding sequence is TGTGCCACCAGCAGAGAGGGTGAAGCAGATACGCAGTATTTT. It is translated as CATSREGEADTQYF. The chain links TRBV15 to TRBJ2-3; D not resolved. The ends were cut back, 0 bases at V and 4 bases at J, with 8 bases in the middle. There are 14 residues in the CDR3. Germline V gene sequence: CDR1 LNHNV, CDR2 YYDKDF (reference sequence).

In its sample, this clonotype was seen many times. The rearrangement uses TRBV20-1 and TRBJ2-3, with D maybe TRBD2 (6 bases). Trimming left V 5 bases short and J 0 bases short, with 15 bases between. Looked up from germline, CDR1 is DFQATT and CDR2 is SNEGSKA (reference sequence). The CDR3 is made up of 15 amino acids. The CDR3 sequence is CSAQSPGVSTDTQYF. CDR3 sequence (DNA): TGCAGTGCTCAATCCCCGGGAGTGAGCACAGATACGCAGTATTTT.

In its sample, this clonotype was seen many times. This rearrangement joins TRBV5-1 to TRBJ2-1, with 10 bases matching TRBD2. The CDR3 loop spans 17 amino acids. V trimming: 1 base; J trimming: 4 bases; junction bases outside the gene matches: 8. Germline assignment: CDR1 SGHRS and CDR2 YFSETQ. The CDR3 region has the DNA TGCGCCAGCAGCTTGCCCAAGCGGGAGGGCCGGTACAATGAGCAGTTCTTC. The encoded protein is CASSLPKREGRYNEQFF. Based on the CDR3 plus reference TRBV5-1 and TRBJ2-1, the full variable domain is KAGVTQTPRYLIKTRGQQVTLSCSPISGHRSVSWYQQTPGQGLQFLFEYFSETQRNKGNFPGRFSGRQFSNSRSEMNVSTLELGDSALYLCASSLPKREGRYNEQFFGPGTRLTVL.

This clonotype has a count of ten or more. In nucleotides, the CDR3 is TGTGCCAGCAGTTACTCGCGGGAGGTAGAGACCCAGTACTTC. It is translated as CASSYSREVETQYF. This chain connects TRBV6-2 or TRBV6-3 to TRBJ2-5, with 8 bases matching TRBD2. Germline CDR1 is MNHEY and CDR2 is SVGEGT. J was trimmed by 4 bases and V by 0 bases; bases with no gene match: 1. The CDR3 has 14 residues.